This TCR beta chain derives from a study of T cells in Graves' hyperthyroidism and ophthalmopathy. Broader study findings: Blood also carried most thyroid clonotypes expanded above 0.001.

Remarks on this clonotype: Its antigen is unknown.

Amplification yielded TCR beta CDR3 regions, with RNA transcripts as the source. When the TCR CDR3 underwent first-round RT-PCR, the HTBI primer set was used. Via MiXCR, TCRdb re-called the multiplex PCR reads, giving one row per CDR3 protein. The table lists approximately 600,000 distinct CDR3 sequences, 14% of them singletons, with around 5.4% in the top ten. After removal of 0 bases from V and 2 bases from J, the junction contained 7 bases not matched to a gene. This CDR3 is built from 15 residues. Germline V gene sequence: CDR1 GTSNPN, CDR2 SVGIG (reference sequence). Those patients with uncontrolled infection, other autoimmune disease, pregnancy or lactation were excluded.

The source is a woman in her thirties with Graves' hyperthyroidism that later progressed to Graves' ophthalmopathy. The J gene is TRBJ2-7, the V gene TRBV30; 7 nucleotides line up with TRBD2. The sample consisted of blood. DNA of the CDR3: TGTGCCTGGAGTGTCGGGCTAGCGGTAACCTACGAGCAGTACTTC. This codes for CAWSVGLAVTYEQYF.